This passage covers 29 T cell receptor beta chains from one sample sequenced in a study of T-cell memory formation after mild COVID-19. Each CDR3 protein is one row after TCRdb ran MiXCR on the 5' RACE reads. The table records 40,000 or so distinct CDR3 sequences, roughly 6.6% of them present only once. Material: PBMCs or a T cell subset sorted from them (not recorded which). Every receptor here comes from an adult who had mild COVID-19 (a few samples of this study predate the infection). Cell type and time point are not known.

This clonotype was seen a few times. The rearrangement links TRBV3-1 to TRBJ2-3; TRBD2 matches 10 bases. The CDR3 has 17 residues. Trimming took 1 base from V and 5 from J; bases not matched to a gene: 9. CDR1 LGHDT and CDR2 YNNKEL come from the germline V gene (reference sequence). The CDR3 protein is CASSQGAAGGPQDTQYF. CDR3 DNA: TGTGCCAGCAGCCAAGGCGCAGCGGGAGGGCCGCAAGATACGCAGTATTTT.

The chain uses TRBV6-6 and TRBJ2-2; D is unclear. The germline V gene encodes CDR1 MNHNY and CDR2 SVGAGI (reference sequence). The V and J ends lost 2 bases and 6 bases respectively, with 4 bases between them. The CDR3 sequence is 12 residues long. The chain's CDR3 is CASSYVAGELFF. The CDR3 DNA is TGTGCCAGCAGTTACGTAGCCGGGGAGCTGTTTTTT.

In DNA form, the CDR3 reads TGTGCCAGCAGTTACGACAGGGAACAGCCCCAGCATTTT. This translates into CASSYDREQPQHF. This sequence joins TRBV6-6 and TRBJ1-5; 7 bases agree with TRBD1. Germline CDR1 MNHNY, CDR2 SVGAGI (reference sequence). The CDR3 is made up of 13 amino acids. Trimming took 2 bases from V and 7 from J; bases not matched to a gene: 2.

This clonotype has at least ten counts. The gene calls are TRBV29-1 and TRBJ2-1; perhaps TRBD1 as D (6 bases). V was clipped by 4 bases and J by 6 bases, with 16 bases between them. Germline loops: CDR1 SQVTM, CDR2 ANQGSEA. CDR3 length equals 14 residues. The CDR3 reads CSVVLWVGGNEQFF. Written as DNA, the CDR3 is TGCAGCGTTGTTCTCTGGGTAGGGGGCAATGAGCAGTTCTTC.

This chain connects TRBV9 to TRBJ2-1; 10 bases match TRBD1. Germline CDR1 is SGDLS and CDR2 is YYNGEE. V lost 4 bases and J lost 7; bases outside the gene matches: 8. The CDR3 extends over 15 amino acids. CDR3 sequence (DNA): TGTGCCAGCAGCCCTACGGGACAGGGGAGGAATGAGCAGTTCTTC. Its translation is CASSPTGQGRNEQFF.

The chain couples TRBV7-9 to TRBJ2-3, with 8 positions matching TRBD1. Germline CDR1 is SEHNR and CDR2 is FQNEAQ (reference sequence). There are 16 residues in the CDR3. Trimming removed 0 bases from V and 1 base from J; junction bases left unmatched: 3. CDR3 sequence: CASSLARTGRTDTQYF. The CDR3 DNA reads TGTGCCAGCAGCTTAGCCCGGACAGGGCGCACAGATACGCAGTATTTT.

This clonotype was detected many times. The gene calls are TRBV7-9 and TRBJ2-7; 9 bases map to TRBD2. J gave up 5 bases and V 5 bases, and 10 bases lay outside the gene matches. The CDR3 length is 15 residues. CDR1 SEHNR and CDR2 FQNEAQ come from the germline V gene (reference sequence). The CDR3 is CASSPMGLALDEQYF. CDR3 in DNA: TGTGCCAGCAGCCCCATGGGACTAGCCCTAGACGAGCAGTACTTC.

There are a few counts of this clonotype. V usage is TRBV24-1 and J usage is TRBJ1-3, with 12 bases lining up with TRBD1. The germline V gene has CDR1 KGHDR and CDR2 SFDVKD. V gave up 1 base and J gave up 16 bases; unmatched junction bases: 10. The CDR3 has 15 residues. Here the CDR3 DNA reads TGTGCCACCAGTGATTTCGGGACAGGGGGCGAAAAGTACTATTTT. Protein: CATSDFGTGGEKYYF.

This clonotype occurred a few times. V usage is TRBV19 and J usage is TRBJ1-1, with D perhaps TRBD1 (6 bases). The V and J ends lost 7 bases and 7 bases respectively, with 13 bases between them. Germline CDR1 and CDR2: LNHDA and SQIVND (reference sequence). This CDR3 contains 12 residues. The CDR3: CASNLGGGEAFF. As DNA, the CDR3 is TGTGCCAGTAACTTAGGGGGGGGTGAAGCTTTCTTT.

This clonotype was detected many times. The chain carries TRBV29-1 and TRBJ1-1; D is unclear. V lost 6 bases, J lost 4 bases, and 15 bases lay in between. In germline, CDR1 is SQVTM, CDR2 ANQGSEA. The CDR3 extends over 13 amino acids. The CDR3 DNA reads TGCAGCGTCGCCCTCCCTGGAAGCACTGAAGCTTTCTTT. It translates to CSVALPGSTEAFF.

This clonotype was counted only a few times. This chain links TRBV5-4 with TRBJ2-7, with 7 nucleotides matching TRBD1. V was clipped by 3 bases and J by 3 bases; unmatched bases: 6. Germline lookup yields CDR1 SGHNT and CDR2 YYREEE (reference sequence). This CDR3 is built from 14 residues. The CDR3 is CASSSTGRNYEQYF. The CDR3 nucleotides are TGTGCCAGCAGCTCGACAGGGCGGAACTACGAGCAGTACTTC.

This clonotype was seen repeatedly, ten times or more. CDR3 loop: CASSSKQGAFLETQYF. In DNA form, the CDR3 reads TGTGCCAGCAGCTCTAAACAGGGGGCTTTTTTAGAGACCCAGTACTTC. This rearrangement joins TRBV7-8 to TRBJ2-5, with TRBD1 identical over 9 bases. Losses at the gene ends were 4 bases for V and 4 bases for J; bases not matched to a gene: 10. This CDR3 spans 16 amino acids. The germline V gene encodes CDR1 SGHVS and CDR2 FQNEAQ. Variable domain in full (rest from reference TRBV7-8 and TRBJ2-5): GAGVSQSPRYKVAKRGQDVALRCDPISGHVSLFWYQQALGQGPEFLTYFQNEAQLDKSGLPSDRFFAERPEGSVSTLKIQRTQQEDSAVYLCASSSKQGAFLETQYFGPGTRLLVL.

There are a few counts of this clonotype. This chain links TRBV5-6 with TRBJ2-3; the D is unclear. The ends were cut back, 1 base at V and 6 bases at J, with 3 bases in the middle. This CDR3 has 11 amino acids. CDR1 and CDR2 from the germline V gene are SGHDT and YYEEEE. CDR3 bases: TGTGCCAGCAGCTTGCATGATACGCAGTATTTT. Its translation is CASSLHDTQYF.

The rearrangement joins TRBV11-2 to TRBJ2-7; D is uncertain. Germline assignment: CDR1 SGHAT and CDR2 FQNNGV. The CDR3 is 14 residues long. V gave up 0 bases and J gave up 4 bases, with 10 bases separating them. As DNA, the CDR3 is TGTGCCAGCAGCTTAGAGCCCCAGGCGTACGAGCAGTACTTC. It encodes CASSLEPQAYEQYF.

This chain uses TRBV20-1 with TRBJ2-7; a possible D gene is TRBD2 (5 bases). This CDR3 contains 11 residues. The germline CDR1 and CDR2 sequences are DFQATT and SNEGSKA (reference sequence). V was pared by 5 bases and J by 10 bases, with 15 bases between. The CDR3 here is CSAERAPGQYF. The CDR3 DNA follows: TGCAGTGCTGAGAGGGCCCCGGGTCAGTACTTC.

The chain recombines TRBV29-1 with TRBJ2-1; 8 nucleotides line up with TRBD2. Trimming took 0 bases from V and 6 from J; bases not matched to a gene: 7. Germline CDR1 is SQVTM and CDR2 is ANQGSEA. The CDR3 runs to 15 residues. The CDR3 DNA follows: TGCAGCGTTGAAGATCTTTCGCTAGCGGGCAATGAGCAGTTCTTC. It encodes CSVEDLSLAGNEQFF.

This clonotype has ten or more counts. The V and J genes are TRBV5-1 and TRBJ2-5; no clear D. The CDR3 loop spans 11 amino acids. The germline CDR1 and CDR2 sequences are SGHRS and YFSETQ. V was clipped by 4 bases and J by 2 bases, with 3 bases between them. Here the CDR3 DNA reads TGCGCCAGCAGCAGACAAGAGACCCAGTACTTC. Its protein product is CASSRQETQYF.

This clonotype was found many times. V gene TRBV11-3 combines with J gene TRBJ2-7; 11 bases map to TRBD2. V trimming: 4 bases; J trimming: 9 bases; junction bases outside the gene matches: 23. This CDR3 has 19 amino acids. Germline values: CDR1 SGHNT, CDR2 YENEEA. CDR3 nucleotide sequence: TGTGCCAGCAGCTATGACGGACCCGGACTAGCGGGTATACTACGAGGGCAGTACTTC. This gives the protein CASSYDGPGLAGILRGQYF.

This clonotype was found a few times. This chain's CDR3 is CASSGAHEIQETQYF. In nucleotides, the CDR3 is TGTGCCAGCAGTGGCGCTCATGAGATCCAAGAGACCCAGTACTTC. The gene calls are TRBV6-1 and TRBJ2-5; D not certain. The CDR3 has 15 amino acids. Between the trimmed V and J ends, which lost 4 bases and 1 base, there was a span of 13 bases. The germline V gene encodes CDR1 MNHNS and CDR2 SASEGT.

J is TRBJ1-6 and V is TRBV10-3; TRBD1 is a possible D gene (5 bases). The V gene lost 3 bases and the J gene lost 5 bases, with 8 bases spanning the gap. The CDR3 is 14 amino acids. Looked up from germline, CDR1 is ENHRY and CDR2 is SYGVKD. CDR3 DNA: TGTGCCATCAGTGAACAGGAACATAATTCACCCCTCCACTTT. Its protein product is CAISEQEHNSPLHF.

CDR3 DNA: TGTGCCAGCAGCCAACCATTGCTAGCGGGGGGGAATTACAATGAGCAGTTCTTC. Translation: CASSQPLLAGGNYNEQFF. The rearrangement joins TRBV14 to TRBJ2-1; TRBD2 matches 12 bases. The V gene's germline CDR1 is SGHDN and CDR2 FVKESK. This CDR3 has 18 amino acids. The V gene end was trimmed by 2 bases and the J gene end by 4 bases; junction bases not matched to a gene: 9.

For this clonotype: This may come from a read error, since a much larger clone is one base off. CDR3 residues: CASSVDAGVGQFF. As DNA, the CDR3 is TGTGCCAGCAGCGTAGACGCGGGAGTTGGGCAGTTCTTC. The V call is TRBV9, the J call TRBJ2-1; 7 bases match TRBD2. J gave up 12 bases and V 0 bases, and 6 bases lay outside the gene matches. Germline CDR1 reads SGDLS; CDR2 reads YYNGEE. The CDR3 spans 13 residues.

This clonotype is labeled as medium-sized. The chain combines TRBV6-6 with TRBJ2-7, with D possibly being TRBD1 (5 bases). Deletions cut 7 bases from V and 0 bases from J, with 13 bases between. Germline V gene data show CDR1 as MNHNY and CDR2 as SVGAGI (reference sequence). The CDR3 runs 14 residues. The CDR3 DNA is TGTGCCAGCACGGAGACAGACGGCTCCTACGAGCAGTACTTC. It translates to CASTETDGSYEQYF.

At least ten counts were recorded for this clonotype. The rearrangement joins TRBV29-1 to TRBJ2-6; D remains unclear. The CDR3 has 15 residues. The germline CDR1 and CDR2 sequences are SQVTM and ANQGSEA. Trimming took off 4 bases at V and 0 bases at J, with 10 bases between the two ends. CDR3 loop: CSVVGIVSGANVLTF. The CDR3, as DNA: TGCAGCGTTGTGGGGATCGTCTCTGGGGCCAACGTCCTGACTTTC.

This clonotype has at least ten counts. The rearrangement uses TRBV7-2 and TRBJ2-2; no reliable D call. The germline gives CDR1 SGHTA, CDR2 FQGNSA. The CDR3 sequence is 12 residues long. Trimming pared 6 bases from V and 8 bases from J, leaving 10 bases between. CDR3 nucleotides: TGTGCCAGCAGTCAAGAGGTGGGGGAGCTGTTTTTT. As protein: CASSQEVGELFF.

This clonotype is judged medium-sized (0.01 to 0.1%). The J gene is TRBJ2-1, the V gene TRBV7-9; D is ambiguous. Between the trimmed V and J ends, which lost 2 bases and 6 bases, there was a span of 2 bases. CDR1 SEHNR and CDR2 FQNEAQ come from the germline V gene (reference sequence). The CDR3 contains 11 residues. CDR3 region: CASSLINEQFF. The CDR3 DNA follows: TGTGCCAGCAGCTTAATCAATGAGCAGTTCTTC.

The V and J genes are TRBV6-6 and TRBJ2-3, with D maybe TRBD2 (5 bases). Germline lookup yields CDR1 MNHNY and CDR2 SVGAGI (reference sequence). The V end was cut by 4 bases, the J end by 1 base, with 9 bases between. The CDR3 sequence is 14 residues long. CDR3 coding DNA: TGTGCCAGCAGTTCTGGGGAGCGCACAGATACGCAGTATTTT. It encodes CASSSGERTDTQYF.

The V gene is TRBV30, the J gene TRBJ2-6; D unresolved. Germline assignment: CDR1 GTSNPN and CDR2 SVGIG (reference sequence). This CDR3 comprises 17 residues. V was cut by 0 bases and J by 0 bases, with 12 bases left in between. CDR3 nucleotides: TGTGCCTGGAGTGTACATAGCTGGAGCTCTGGGGCCAACGTCCTGACTTTC. Amino acids: CAWSVHSWSSGANVLTF.

This clonotype has just a few counts. The chain joins TRBV11-2 to TRBJ2-7, with TRBD2 matching over 8 bases. V lost 1 base, J lost 4 bases, and 3 bases stayed unmatched. The CDR3 is made up of 14 amino acids. Germline assignment: CDR1 SGHAT and CDR2 FQNNGV. Here the CDR3 DNA reads TGTGCCAGCAGCTTAGCGGGGGGGAAATACGAGCAGTACTTC. It encodes CASSLAGGKYEQYF.